This TCR beta chain was found in a study of blood T cell dynamics during melanoma immunotherapy. Time point denoted: pre-treatment baseline. This CDR3 is 13 amino acids long. Germline V gives CDR1 SEHNR, CDR2 FQNEAQ (reference sequence). Trimming shortened V by 5 bases and J by 5 bases, and 11 bases separated the two germline ends. Measured with immunoSEQ multiplex PCR; TCRdb has only the in-frame clones, and not every one. The table includes about 22,000 clones, roughly 86% detected once. This TCR was recovered from a human donor with melanoma. The sample consisted of blood, taken from a patient treated with checkpoint blockade. The chain carries TRBV7-9 and TRBJ2-3; possible D gene TRBD2, 6 bases. CDR3 sequence reads: CASSPPGEDTQYF. As DNA, the CDR3 is TGTGCCAGCAGCCCCCCGGGGGAAGATACGCAGTATTTT.